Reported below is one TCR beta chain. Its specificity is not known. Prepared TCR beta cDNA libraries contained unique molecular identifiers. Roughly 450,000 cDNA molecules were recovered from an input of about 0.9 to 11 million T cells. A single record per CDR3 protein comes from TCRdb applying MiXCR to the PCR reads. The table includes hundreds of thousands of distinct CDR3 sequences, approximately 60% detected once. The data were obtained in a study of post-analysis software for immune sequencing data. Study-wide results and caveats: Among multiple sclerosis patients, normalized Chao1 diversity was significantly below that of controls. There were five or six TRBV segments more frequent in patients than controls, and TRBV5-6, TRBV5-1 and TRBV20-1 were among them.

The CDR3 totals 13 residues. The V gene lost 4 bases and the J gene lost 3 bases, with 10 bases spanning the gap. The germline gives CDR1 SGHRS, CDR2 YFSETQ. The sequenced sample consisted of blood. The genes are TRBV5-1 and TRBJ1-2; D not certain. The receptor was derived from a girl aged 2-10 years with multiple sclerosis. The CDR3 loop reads CASSVPGDYGYTF. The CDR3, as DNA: TGCGCCAGCAGCGTCCCCGGGGACTATGGCTACACCTTC.